The rows below give T cell receptor beta chains drawn from one sample of a study of blood T cell repertoires in COVID-19. Some clones are missing from TCRdb's copy, which holds only in-frame ones; the method was immunoSEQ multiplex PCR. The sample yields approximately 220,000 clones, roughly nine tenths seen once. The material sequenced was peripheral blood. These receptors were collected from a woman aged 45-60 years with acute or convalescent COVID-19. Both conserved end residues are part of each CDR3. The D gene is left open where the match is weak. Clone size, where shown, is once, few, many, or a class for clones that have expanded.

J | D | size | V | CDR3 | DNA
TRBJ2-3 | NA | NA | TRBV6-2/TRBV6-3 | CASSSTMSTDTQYF | TGTGCCAGCAGTTCGACTATGAGCACAGATACGCAGTATTTT
TRBJ2-3 | NA | few | TRBV9 | CASSVATRADTQYF | TGTGCCAGCAGCGTAGCTACCAGGGCAGATACGCAGTATTTT
TRBJ2-6 | NA | few | TRBV19 | CASRRQFFGANVLTF | TGTGCCAGTAGGAGGCAGTTCTTTGGGGCCAACGTCCTGACTTTC
TRBJ2-3 | TRBD2 | few | TRBV5-4 | CASSIARGGPDTQYF | TGTGCCAGCAGCATTGCCCGGGGGGGCCCAGATACGCAGTATTTT
TRBJ2-3 | TRBD2 | NA | TRBV2 | CASSPGLADTQYF | TGTGCCAGCAGCCCTGGACTAGCCGATACGCAGTATTTT
TRBJ2-1 | TRBD2 | NA | TRBV6-2/TRBV6-3 | CASSYEGGLAGWDEQFF | TGTGCCAGCAGTTACGAGGGCGGGCTAGCGGGCTGGGATGAGCAGTTCTTC
TRBJ2-7 | TRBD2 | NA | TRBV5-4 | CASSLPGTSAYEQYF | TGTGCCAGCAGCTTACCCGGGACTAGCGCCTACGAGCAGTACTTC
TRBJ2-7 | TRBD2 | NA | TRBV19 | CASSIGGGGGGSAYEQYF | TGTGCCAGTAGTATCGGGGGGGGTGGAGGAGGGAGTGCCTACGAGCAGTACTTC
TRBJ1-1 | NA | NA | TRBV6-1 | CASSEAYRSEAFF | TGTGCCAGCAGTGAAGCTTACAGGTCTGAAGCTTTCTTT
TRBJ2-7 | TRBD1 | NA | TRBV5-1 | CASSPGRTGRDEQYF | TGCGCCAGCAGCCCGGGTAGGACAGGGCGGGACGAGCAGTACTTC